This T cell receptor beta chain was captured in a study of CD4 and CD8 cells across lung adenocarcinoma regions. Localized lung adenocarcinoma, a non-small cell lung cancer, affected the donors. From the PCR reads, TCRdb called clonotypes with MiXCR, one entry per CDR3 protein. The table has around 4,000 distinct CDR3 sequences, 61% seen once. The CDR3 spans 17 residues. Germline assignment: CDR1 MNHNS and CDR2 SASEGT. V trimming: 2 bases; J trimming: 7 bases; junction bases outside the gene matches: 10. The sample consisted of CD4+ T cells from the center of a lung tumor. The sequence was collected from a male donor with lung adenocarcinoma. The CD4 and CD8 labels of this study may be unreliable. The chain joins TRBV6-1 to TRBJ2-5; 13 nucleotides line up with TRBD2. The CDR3 spells CASSEQYTSGRAWTQYF. The CDR3 nucleotides read TGTGCCAGCAGTGAACAATATACTAGCGGGAGGGCCTGGACCCAGTACTTC.